This is a list of T cell receptor beta chains from one sample in a study of cytomegalovirus exposure and HLA in healthy donors. Clones were read by immunoSEQ multiplex PCR, and TCRdb kept only the in-frame ones, dropping some. The sample has 200,000 or so clones; over 70% are singletons. The sample consisted of PBMCs. Receptors originate from a man between 25 and 39 years old in good health and CMV-seronegative. CDR3s include the opening cysteine and the closing phenylalanine or tryptophan. Fields, in order: D gene, J gene, clone size, V gene, CDR3 DNA, CDR3 protein. D genes are given only for firm matches. Not every row has a clone size; where given, it reads once, few, many or a size class.

- | TRBJ2-7 | once | TRBV10-3 | TGTGCCTCCCGGGACAATTCCTACGAGCAGTACTTC | CASRDNSYEQYF
- | TRBJ2-7 | - | TRBV7-9 | TGTGCCAGCAGCTTAGTTGGCCAACCCAGCTCCTACGAGCAGTACTTC | CASSLVGQPSSYEQYF
- | TRBJ2-7 | - | TRBV10-1 | TGCGCCAGCAGTGAGGGGTCCCAGTTCGGGTACGAGCAGTACTTC | CASSEGSQFGYEQYF
TRBD2 | TRBJ2-1 | - | TRBV15 | TGTGCTACGGCACGCGGCGGGAGGGAGAATGAGCAGTTCTTC | CATARGGRENEQFF
- | TRBJ1-1 | - | TRBV7-2 | TGTGCCAGCAGCTTTGTAATGACAGGCGGTCTAAACACTGAAGCTTTCTTT | CASSFVMTGGLNTEAFF
- | TRBJ2-2 | - | TRBV21-1 | TGTGCCAGCAGCAAAGGGCCGGGGGACTCGAAGTATAGGCCCGGGGAGCTGTTTTTT | CASSKGPGDSKYRPGELFF
TRBD2 | TRBJ2-1 | - | TRBV4-2 | TGTGCCAGCAGCCAAGAACTAGCGGGAGGGCCTCCTGAGCAGTTCTTC | CASSQELAGGPPEQFF
- | TRBJ1-1 | - | TRBV5-6 | TGTGCCAGCAGCTTGGGGGGGCGAGGCACTGAAGCTTTCTTT | CASSLGGRGTEAFF
- | TRBJ2-7 | - | TRBV29-1 | TGCAGCGTAGAGACAGGGACTAGGTACGAGCAGTACTTC | CSVETGTRYEQYF
- | TRBJ2-5 | - | TRBV7-9 | TGTGCCAGCAGCTTTGGCGGGGTAGAGACCCAGTACTTC | CASSFGGVETQYF
TRBD1 | TRBJ1-3 | - | TRBV13 | TGTGCCAGCAGCTTTGACAGGGGTGCTGGAAACACCATATATTTT | CASSFDRGAGNTIYF
- | TRBJ1-5 | - | TRBV4-2 | TGTGCCAGCAGCGAGAGAAACAATCAGCCCCAGCATTTT | CASSERNNQPQHF
TRBD2 | TRBJ2-1 | - | TRBV5-1 | TGCGCCAGCAGCCGGGGGGGCTTGGATCCCAATGAGCAGTTCTTC | CASSRGGLDPNEQFF
TRBD1 | TRBJ2-7 | - | TRBV27 | TGTGCCAGCAGTTTCGTCCTACCGGGACAGGGGGCGTCCGAGCAGTACTTC | CASSFVLPGQGASEQYF
- | TRBJ2-3 | - | TRBV9 | TGTGCCAGCAGAGGACTGTCAAGCACAGATACGCAGTATTTT | CASRGLSSTDTQYF
- | TRBJ2-1 | - | TRBV5-4 | TGTGCCAGCAGCTTGAAGGGGTTCAATGAGCAGTTCTTC | CASSLKGFNEQFF
TRBD1 | TRBJ1-5 | - | TRBV10-1 | TGCGCCCTTACTGCACAACGGGACAGAGAATCGAGCAATCAGCCCCAGCATTTT | CALTAQRDRESSNQPQHF
- | TRBJ2-7 | - | TRBV7-8 | TGTGCCAGCAGCTACTCAGACAGAAACGAGCAGTACTTC | CASSYSDRNEQYF
- | TRBJ2-1 | - | TRBV11-2 | TGTGCCAGCAGCTCCCGCACAGGGCGTCGCTACAATGAGCAGTTCTTC | CASSSRTGRRYNEQFF
- | TRBJ1-6 | - | TRBV27 | TGTGCCAGCAGTTACCAGGGGAATTCACCCCTCCACTTT | CASSYQGNSPLHF
- | TRBJ2-1 | - | TRBV19 | TGTGCCAGTAGTACAACGGGATTCCACAATGAGCAGTTCTTC | CASSTTGFHNEQFF
TRBD1 | TRBJ1-5 | - | TRBV2 | TGTGCCAGCAGCGTCTACAGGGGGGGTGAGCCCCAGCATTTT | CASSVYRGGEPQHF
TRBD1 | TRBJ1-1 | - | TRBV5-1 | TGCGCCAGCAGCTTGGCCTTACAGGGGGCAGGGAACACTGAAGCTTTCTTT | CASSLALQGAGNTEAFF
- | TRBJ2-3 | - | TRBV27 | TGTGCCAGCAGTTTATGGGCGACGGGGGACCCCACAGATACGCAGTATTTT | CASSLWATGDPTDTQYF
TRBD2 | TRBJ2-1 | - | TRBV5-6 | TGTGCCAGCAGTCTTGGACTAGTATGGGATGAGCAGTTCTTC | CASSLGLVWDEQFF
- | TRBJ2-3 | once | TRBV5-6 | TGTGCCAGCAGCTTGGGGACTGTTACTAGCACAGATACGCAGTATTTT | CASSLGTVTSTDTQYF
- | TRBJ1-1 | - | TRBV20-1 | TGCAGTGCAAACAGGGTCCCTGAAGCTTTCTTT | CSANRVPEAFF
TRBD1 | TRBJ1-1 | few | TRBV6-5 | TGTGCCAGCAGTACAGAGGGGGCGCGCTTAGCCCCAGCTTTCTTT | CASSTEGARLAPAFF
TRBD2 | TRBJ2-5 | - | TRBV7-2 | TGTGCCAGCGGTCGACTAGCGGGAGGAGTAGAGACCCAGTACTTC | CASGRLAGGVETQYF
TRBD1 | TRBJ2-1 | - | TRBV14 | TGTGCCAGCAGGTCCAGTGGACAGGGTCGGTGGGAGCAGTTCTTC | CASRSSGQGRWEQFF
- | TRBJ2-5 | once | TRBV15 | TGTGCCACCCAACAGGGTTTCGGGGGGGAGACCCAGTACTTC | CATQQGFGGETQYF
TRBD1 | TRBJ2-7 | - | TRBV11-1 | TGTGCCAGCAGCTTAAGGACAGGCCCCTACGAGCAGTACTTC | CASSLRTGPYEQYF
TRBD1 | TRBJ1-5 | - | TRBV28 | TGTGCCAGCAGTTTAAGGACAGGGGGGCGGCAGCCCCAGCATTTT | CASSLRTGGRQPQHF
TRBD2 | TRBJ2-1 | - | TRBV7-7 | TGTGCTAGCAGCCCGGGGACTAGCGGGGGGGGCAATGAGCAGTTCTTC | CASSPGTSGGGNEQFF
- | TRBJ1-1 | - | TRBV6-5 | TGTGCCAGCAGTTATGGTCCCGGGGACACTGAAGCTTTCTTT | CASSYGPGDTEAFF
TRBD2 | TRBJ2-1 | once | TRBV5-5 | TGTGCCAGCAGCCTTGGGACTAGCAGCGGCTCGGCCTACAATGAGCAGTTCTTC | CASSLGTSSGSAYNEQFF
TRBD1 | TRBJ2-1 | - | TRBV5-1 | TGCGCCAGCAGCGAGTTAGGGACAGGGGGCACAAACGAGCAGTTCTTC | CASSELGTGGTNEQFF
- | TRBJ2-5 | - | TRBV11-1 | TGTGCCAGCAGCTTAGAATTGGGCGTGGCCACATACCAAGAGACCCAGTACTTC | CASSLELGVATYQETQYF
- | TRBJ1-6 | - | TRBV19 | TGTGCCAGTAGTCTTCTGGACATTCTTAATTCACCCCTCCACTTT | CASSLLDILNSPLHF
- | TRBJ1-2 | - | TRBV18 | TGTGCCAGCTCACCCCACGCAGAACCTTCTAACTATGGCTACACCTTC | CASSPHAEPSNYGYTF
- | TRBJ1-1 | - | TRBV28 | TGTGCCAGCAGTTTATCACAGGGAAACACTGAAGCTTTCTTT | CASSLSQGNTEAFF
TRBD1 | TRBJ2-7 | once | TRBV7-9 | TGTGCCAGCACCCGGACAGGGGAAACCTACGAGCAGTACTTC | CASTRTGETYEQYF
- | TRBJ1-2 | - | TRBV28 | TGTGCCAGCAGGGGTAATACAGGGAACTATGGCTACACCTTC | CASRGNTGNYGYTF
TRBD2 | TRBJ2-7 | - | TRBV28 | TGTGCCAGCAGTTTCTTAGCTAGCGGGGTGGCCCTGGACTTC | CASSFLASGVALDF
TRBD1 | TRBJ1-2 | - | TRBV6-1 | TGTGCCAGCAGTTCACAGGGGCCCCAACTTGGCTACACCTTC | CASSSQGPQLGYTF
- | TRBJ1-4 | - | TRBV19 | TGTGCCAGTAGTACCCTCCGAGAGATCAATGAAAAACTGTTTTTT | CASSTLREINEKLFF